The 7 T cell receptor beta chains below come from one sample, sequenced in a study of CD4 T cells in relation to SARS-CoV-2 and coronaviruses. Sequencing was performed with immunoSEQ multiplex PCR; in TCRdb, only in-frame clones are kept and a portion is missing. The sample lists about 38,000 clones, over 70% occurring once. Their cognate antigens are unknown. Material for sequencing was memory CD4+ T cells from PBMCs, cultured in vitro. These receptors came from an adult with COVID-19.

This chain joins TRBV18 and TRBJ2-1, with TRBD1 as a possible D gene (5 bases). CDR1 and CDR2 (germline): KGHSH, LQKENI. The CDR3 runs to 13 residues. V lost 4 bases and J lost 5, with 9 bases in between. The chain's CDR3 is CASSLSTDNEQFF. The DNA of the CDR3 is TGTGCCAGCTCACTGTCGACAGACAATGAGCAGTTCTTC.

This clone was found a few times. The CDR3 sequence: CAWSAFDNSPLHF. The CDR3 DNA reads TGTGCCTGGAGTGCGTTCGATAATTCACCCCTCCACTTT. The chain employs TRBV30 and TRBJ1-6; D remains ambiguous. Germline CDR1 is GTSNPN and CDR2 is SVGIG (reference sequence). Trimming pared 1 base from V and 5 bases from J, leaving 6 bases between. The CDR3 sequence is 13 residues long.

V usage is TRBV7-3 and J usage is TRBJ2-1; no definite D call. V lost 4 bases and J lost 0, with 19 bases in between. The CDR3 runs to 18 residues. Germline V gene sequence: CDR1 SGHTA, CDR2 FQGTGA. CDR3 DNA: TGTGCCAGCAGCTCCGGTAGCCCGACCTTAAGCTCCTACAATGAGCAGTTCTTC. Translation: CASSSGSPTLSSYNEQFF.

The chain uses TRBV18 and TRBJ1-5; 8 positions agree with TRBD1. Germline V gives CDR1 KGHSH, CDR2 LQKENI. The CDR3 sequence is 19 residues long. The trim removed 3 bases at V and 2 bases at J, leaving 15 bases unmatched. CDR3 sequence reads: CASSPFRTGSSLGNQPQHF. The DNA for the CDR3 is TGTGCCAGCTCACCCTTTCGGACAGGGTCCTCTCTGGGCAATCAGCCCCAGCATTTT. Complete variable domain (other parts from reference TRBV18 and TRBJ1-5): NAGVMQNPRHLVRRRGQEARLRCSPMKGHSHVYWYRQLPEEGLKFMVYLQKENIIDESGMPKERFSAEFPKEGPSILRIQQVVRGDSAAYFCASSPFRTGSSLGNQPQHFGDGTRLSIL.

The chain links TRBV18 to TRBJ2-3; D is perhaps TRBD1 (5 bases). The CDR3 extends over 16 amino acids. Per the germline V gene, CDR1 is KGHSH and CDR2 is LQKENI. The germline V and J ends were trimmed by 1 base and 1 base, with 12 bases remaining between them. CDR3 region: CASSPRLGRRTDTQYF. The DNA of the CDR3 is TGTGCCAGCTCACCACGCCTGGGGCGCCGCACAGATACGCAGTATTTT.

The rearrangement joins TRBV6-5 to TRBJ1-1; D not certain. V dropped 7 bases and J dropped 11 bases, with 23 bases sitting between them. The germline gives CDR1 MNHEY, CDR2 SVGAGI. CDR3 length equals 14 residues. The CDR3 here is CASTPVVGLATAFF. CDR3 bases: TGTGCCAGCACCCCAGTCGTGGGTCTAGCTACGGCTTTCTTT.

V and J are TRBV10-3 and TRBJ2-5; unclear D gene. The CDR3 spans 13 residues. CDR1 and CDR2 from the germline V gene are ENHRY and SYGVKD. With 10 bases removed from V and 3 bases from J, the gap between germline ends came to 15 bases. Here the CDR3 reads CATSSLVEETQYF. The DNA of the CDR3 is TGTGCCACGTCTTCGCTAGTGGAAGAGACCCAGTACTTC.